These 17 T cell receptor beta chains came from one sample sequenced in a study of blood T cell repertoires in COVID-19. Profiling relied on immunoSEQ multiplex PCR, and the TCRdb table lists in-frame clones only, not all of them. The sample shows under 100,000 clones, around 86% of them seen only once. Sequences were obtained from peripheral blood. These receptors were obtained from a human donor in a cohort sampled during active COVID-19.

The V gene is TRBV28, the J gene TRBJ2-2; TRBD2 matches 7 bases. This CDR3 region has 15 residues. Germline V gene data show CDR1 as MDHEN and CDR2 as SYDVKM. Germline trimming cut 3 bases from V and 4 bases from J; bases unmatched to any gene: 5. Here the CDR3 reads CASSFGRGPTGELFF. CDR3 sequence (DNA): TGTGCCAGCAGTTTTGGGAGGGGCCCCACCGGGGAGCTGTTTTTT. Complete variable domain (other parts from reference TRBV28 and TRBJ2-2): DVKVTQSSRYLVKRTGEKVFLECVQDMDHENMFWYRQDPGLGLRLIYFSYDVKMKEKGDIPEGYSVSREKKERFSLILESASTNQTSMYLCASSFGRGPTGELFFGEGSRLTVL.

The CDR3 is CASSLAGGSYYEQYF. The CDR3 DNA reads TGTGCCAGCAGCTTAGCAGGGGGTTCTTACTACGAGCAGTACTTC. The chain employs TRBV7-6 and TRBJ2-7; tentative D call: TRBD1 (6 bases). This CDR3 has 15 amino acids. Germline V CDR1 and CDR2: SGHVS, FNYEAQ. V lost 0 bases and J lost 3, with 12 bases in between.

This chain connects TRBV3-1 (or the pseudogene TRBV3-2) to TRBJ2-1, with a possible D match to TRBD1 (6 bases). The germline gives CDR1 LGHDT, CDR2 YNNKEL (reference sequence). This CDR3 spans 14 amino acids. Trimming stripped 3 bases from V and 7 bases from J, with 13 bases between. CDR3 amino acids: CASSQVTGLNEQFF. DNA of the CDR3: TGTGCCAGCAGCCAGGTTACAGGGCTGAATGAGCAGTTCTTC.

The genes are TRBV27 and TRBJ2-7; 7 nucleotides match TRBD2. The CDR3 is 15 amino acids. V was pared by 3 bases and J by 7 bases, with 12 bases of the junction left unmatched. CDR1 and CDR2 from the germline V gene are MNHEY and SMNVEV (reference sequence). The CDR3 sequence is CASSLTSHGGREQYF. The CDR3 nucleotides are TGTGCCAGCAGTTTGACTAGCCACGGGGGGAGGGAGCAGTACTTC.

V gene TRBV19 combines with J gene TRBJ2-5, with 12 bases fitting TRBD2. The CDR3 is made up of 15 amino acids. Germline V gene lookup returns CDR1 LNHDA and CDR2 SQIVND (reference sequence). V lost 5 bases to trimming and J lost 5 bases; unmatched junction nucleotides: 6. The DNA of the CDR3 is TGTGCCAGTAGTGAAATGACTAGCGGGAGTGAGACCCAGTACTTC. Translation gives CASSEMTSGSETQYF.

This chain links TRBV29-1 with TRBJ2-3; D uncertain. The CDR3 runs 16 residues. Trimming left V 2 bases short and J 0 bases short, with 15 bases between. Germline V CDR1 and CDR2: SQVTM, ANQGSEA. Here the CDR3 DNA reads TGCAGCGTTGAATATGTGGGCAGCTCTAGCACAGATACGCAGTATTTT. This encodes CSVEYVGSSSTDTQYF.

J is TRBJ2-1 and V is TRBV2; D is possibly TRBD2 (5 bases). Germline V CDR1 and CDR2: SNHLY, FYNNEI. Trimming shortened V by 10 bases and J by 2 bases, and 6 bases separated the two germline ends. The CDR3 is made up of 11 amino acids. The CDR3 spells CATAAYNEQFF. The CDR3 DNA is TGTGCCACAGCGGCCTACAATGAGCAGTTCTTC.

This chain joins TRBV9 and TRBJ1-1, with D possibly TRBD1 on 6 matching bases. Trimming stripped 0 bases from V and 4 bases from J, with 19 bases between. The CDR3 sequence is 17 residues long. Germline loops: CDR1 SGDLS, CDR2 YYNGEE. CDR3 in DNA: TGTGCCAGCAGCGTAGCAGGAACAGGGCATGCGGGCACTGAAGCTTTCTTT. It yields the protein CASSVAGTGHAGTEAFF.

The chain uses TRBV25-1 and TRBJ2-5, with D perhaps matching TRBD2 (5 bases). Germline-derived CDR1 and CDR2 are MGHDK and SYGVNS. V gave up 7 bases and J gave up 5 bases, with 14 bases separating them. The CDR3 totals 13 residues. The CDR3 bases are TGTGCCAGCAATAACCGAAGGGAGGAGACCCAGTACTTC. It is translated as CASNNRREETQYF.

J is TRBJ1-2 and V is TRBV28; a weak D match, TRBD1 (6 bases). Trimming took off 4 bases at V and 7 bases at J, with 7 bases between the two ends. The CDR3 contains 11 residues. CDR1 MDHEN and CDR2 SYDVKM come from the germline V gene. The CDR3 DNA sequence: TGTGCCAGCAGTTCAGGGGTTGGCTACACCTTC. It is translated as CASSSGVGYTF.

The chain links TRBV27 to TRBJ2-5, with 9 bases fitting TRBD1. Germline CDR1 MNHEY, CDR2 SMNVEV (reference sequence). V lost 2 bases, J lost 0 bases, and 4 bases stayed unmatched. CDR3 length equals 16 residues. CDR3 nucleotides: TGTGCCAGCAGTTTAGGGACAGGGCCATACCAAGAGACCCAGTACTTC. It yields the protein CASSLGTGPYQETQYF.

Notes on this clone: The identical CDR3 is also encoded by other nucleotide sequences in the sample. The CDR3 sequence is CASSSGQSSGNTIYF. The CDR3 nucleotides are TGTGCCAGCAGTTCGGGACAGAGCTCTGGAAACACCATATATTTT. The chain has TRBV28 and TRBJ1-3, with 7 nucleotides matching TRBD1. The CDR3 has 15 residues. Germline assignment: CDR1 MDHEN and CDR2 SYDVKM. Trimming cost V 4 bases and J 0 bases; bases outside gene matches: 3.

V usage is TRBV5-6 and J usage is TRBJ2-7; no clear D gene. The germline V and J ends were trimmed by 3 bases and 4 bases, with 11 bases remaining between them. The germline CDR1 and CDR2 sequences are SGHDT and YYEEEE. The length of the CDR3 is 13 residues. CDR3 nucleotides: TGTGCCAGCAGCTCAACCCCCCGGTACGAGCAGTACTTC. Protein product: CASSSTPRYEQYF.

In this sample, this clone turned up a few times. The chain couples TRBV7-3 to TRBJ2-5; 9 bases fit TRBD2. V lost 5 bases and J lost 3; bases outside the gene matches: 7. This CDR3 has 15 residues. Germline CDR1 and CDR2: SGHTA and FQGTGA. DNA of the CDR3: TGTGCCAGCAGCCCCCTAGCGGGAATAAAAGAGACCCAGTACTTC. Encoded protein: CASSPLAGIKETQYF.

This chain uses TRBV9 with TRBJ2-1; 15 bases are shared with TRBD2. This CDR3 contains 16 residues. V lost 2 bases to trimming and J lost 9 bases; unmatched junction nucleotides: 6. Germline lookup yields CDR1 SGDLS and CDR2 YYNGEE. The CDR3 spells CASSVSGLAGGPEQFF. CDR3 nucleotides: TGTGCCAGCAGCGTTTCGGGACTAGCGGGAGGTCCTGAGCAGTTCTTC. Full variable domain (remainder filled in from reference TRBV9 and TRBJ2-1): DSGVTQTPKHLITATGQRVTLRCSPRSGDLSVYWYQQSLDQGLQFLIQYYNGEERAKGNILERFSAQQFPDLHSELNLSSLELGDSALYFCASSVSGLAGGPEQFFGPGTRLTVL.

This chain connects TRBV11-2 to TRBJ2-3; TRBD2 matches at 9 bases. Germline CDR1 is SGHAT and CDR2 is FQNNGV. This CDR3 spans 16 amino acids. Trimming cost V 5 bases and J 4 bases; bases outside gene matches: 10. The CDR3: CASSPLGAGGADTQYF. The DNA of the CDR3 is TGTGCCAGCAGCCCGCTCGGAGCGGGAGGTGCAGATACGCAGTATTTT.

This clone was observed a single time. V gene TRBV27 combines with J gene TRBJ1-1; D possibly corresponds to TRBD1 (5 bases). CDR3 length equals 15 residues. Germline CDR1 and CDR2: MNHEY and SMNVEV (reference sequence). The germline V and J ends were trimmed by 7 bases and 2 bases, with 17 bases remaining between them. This CDR3 is CASTLSPGGNTEAFF. Here the CDR3 DNA reads TGTGCCAGCACTCTCTCCCCGGGGGGAAACACTGAAGCTTTCTTT.